The 7 T cell receptor beta chains below were found in one sample sequenced in a study of blood T cell repertoires in COVID-19. TCRdb's table, derived via immunoSEQ multiplex PCR, lists solely in-frame clones and lacks some. Of approximately 170,000 clones listed, around nine tenths were seen once; the top ten hold under 0.85%. Sequencing was performed on PBMCs or T cells enriched from blood (not recorded which). The receptors were gathered from a young woman who had recovered from COVID-19.

J is TRBJ2-7 and V is TRBV6-5; TRBD1 matches 12 bases. The V and J ends lost 10 bases and 2 bases, in that order; junction bases with no gene match: 9. This CDR3 is built from 15 residues. Per germline, CDR1 MNHEY and CDR2 SVGAGI. The CDR3 reads CATGQGAGGPYEQYF. The CDR3 DNA follows: TGTGCCACGGGACAGGGGGCGGGAGGCCCCTACGAGCAGTACTTC.

This chain's CDR3 is CASRSGDTEAFF. In DNA form, the CDR3 reads TGTGCCAGCAGGTCGGGGGACACTGAAGCTTTCTTT. The rearrangement joins TRBV2 to TRBJ1-1; a weak D match, TRBD1 (5 bases). The CDR3 sequence is 12 residues long. Trimming left V 6 bases short and J 3 bases short, with 8 bases between. Germline CDR1 SNHLY, CDR2 FYNNEI.

Here the CDR3 reads CATTRGVTDTQYF. CDR3 nucleotides: TGTGCCACCACTCGGGGGGTCACAGATACGCAGTATTTT. This sequence joins TRBV2 and TRBJ2-3; the match to TRBD2 covers 7 bases. V shed 10 bases, J shed 2 bases, and the junction held 6 bases outside the gene matches. CDR1 and CDR2 from the germline V gene are SNHLY and FYNNEI. CDR3 length: 13 amino acids. Looking up the rest from reference TRBV2 and TRBJ2-3 gives the full variable domain: EPEVTQTPSHQVTQMGQEVILRCVPISNHLYFYWYRQILGQKVEFLVSFYNNEISEKSEIFDDQFSVERPDGSNFTLKIRSTKLEDSAMYFCATTRGVTDTQYFGPGTRLTVL.

This chain links TRBV6-5 with TRBJ1-1; 8 bases align to TRBD1. V shed 4 bases and J 1 base; nucleotides not matched to a gene: 8. CDR3 size: 16 residues. Germline V CDR1 and CDR2: MNHEY, SVGAGI. CDR3 nucleotide sequence: TGTGCCAGCAGTTTCATCCAGGGGGCCACGAACACTGAAGCTTTCTTT. It encodes CASSFIQGATNTEAFF.

This clone was counted once. The chain links TRBV6-6 to TRBJ2-1; unclear D gene. Per the germline V gene, CDR1 is MNHNY and CDR2 is SVGAGI (reference sequence). The germline V and J ends were trimmed by 3 bases and 9 bases, with 12 bases remaining between them. This CDR3 comprises 13 residues. The CDR3 DNA reads TGTGCCAGCAGTTATCCCCACCCCGGTGAGCAGTTCTTC. It yields the protein CASSYPHPGEQFF.

This clone has more than one count but fewer than ten. V is TRBV10-1 and J is TRBJ1-5, with D possibly being TRBD1 (5 bases). Trimming stripped 7 bases from V and 0 bases from J, with 10 bases between. Germline V gene lookup returns CDR1 WNHNN and CDR2 SYGVQD (reference sequence). The CDR3 runs to 14 residues. The CDR3 region is CASTRDYSNQPQHF. CDR3 nucleotide sequence: TGCGCCAGCACCAGGGATTATAGCAATCAGCCCCAGCATTTT.

The table lists this clone with a count of one. This chain's CDR3 is CASSISGTDTQYF. The CDR3 nucleotides are TGTGCCAGCAGTATTTCGGGCACAGATACGCAGTATTTT. The rearrangement uses TRBV27 and TRBJ2-3; no clear D. The germline V and J ends were trimmed by 5 bases and 1 base, with 7 bases remaining between them. The CDR3 is 13 amino acids. Looked up from germline, CDR1 is MNHEY and CDR2 is SMNVEV (reference sequence).